This TCR beta chain was captured in a study of CD8 T cells in ankylosing spondylitis. Trimming stripped 3 bases from V and 0 bases from J, with 13 bases between. The germline V gene encodes CDR1 SEHNR and CDR2 FQNEAQ (reference sequence). The CDR3 consists of 16 residues. TCRdb reanalysed the 5' RACE reads using MiXCR and keeps one entry per CDR3 protein. The repertoire holds approximately 140,000 distinct CDR3 sequences, with around 43% as singletons. Overall study results and limits: Blood of patients with ankylosing spondylitis appeared to be characterized by a TCR beta motif of about eight highly homologous variants. Reactive arthritis synovial fluid and blood previously showed some of these motif variants.

About this clonotype: Antigen specificity is unknown.

This rearrangement joins TRBV7-9 to TRBJ2-3; D ambiguous. The sequenced sample consisted of synovial fluid, either unsorted or a sorted T cell fraction (not recorded which). The TCR sequence derives from a male donor with ankylosing spondylitis. CDR3 amino acids: CASSFRGDRSTDTQYF. The CDR3 bases are TGTGCCAGCAGCTTCCGCGGAGACCGAAGCACAGATACGCAGTATTTT.